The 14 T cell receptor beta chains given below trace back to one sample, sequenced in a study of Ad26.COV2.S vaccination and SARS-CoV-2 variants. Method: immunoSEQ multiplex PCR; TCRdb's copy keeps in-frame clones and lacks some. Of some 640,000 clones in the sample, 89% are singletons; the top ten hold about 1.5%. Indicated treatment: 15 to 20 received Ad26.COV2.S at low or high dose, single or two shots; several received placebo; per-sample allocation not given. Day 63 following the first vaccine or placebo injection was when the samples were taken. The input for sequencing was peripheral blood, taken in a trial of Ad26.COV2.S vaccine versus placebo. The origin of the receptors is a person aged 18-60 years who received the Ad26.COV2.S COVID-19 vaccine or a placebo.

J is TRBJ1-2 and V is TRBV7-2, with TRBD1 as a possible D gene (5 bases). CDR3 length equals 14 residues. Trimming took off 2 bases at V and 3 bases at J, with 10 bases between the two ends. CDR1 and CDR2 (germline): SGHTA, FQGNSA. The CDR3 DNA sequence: TGTGCCAGCAGCTTAAACAGGAGGGACTATGGCTACACCTTC. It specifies CASSLNRRDYGYTF.

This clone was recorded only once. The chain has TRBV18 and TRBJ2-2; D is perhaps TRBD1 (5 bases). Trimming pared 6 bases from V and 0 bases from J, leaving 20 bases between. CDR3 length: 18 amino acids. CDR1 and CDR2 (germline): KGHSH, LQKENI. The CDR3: CASSYRSSGSSNTGELFF. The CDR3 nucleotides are TGTGCCAGCTCCTACAGATCTTCAGGGTCCTCGAACACCGGGGAGCTGTTTTTT.

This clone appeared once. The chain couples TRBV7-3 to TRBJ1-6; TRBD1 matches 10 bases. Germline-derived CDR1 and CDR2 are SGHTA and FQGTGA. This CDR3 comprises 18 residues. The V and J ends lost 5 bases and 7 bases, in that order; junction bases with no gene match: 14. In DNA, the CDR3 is TGTGCCAGCAGCCCCGATCCTTACCGGGACAGGGGCAATTCACCCCTCCACTTT. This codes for CASSPDPYRDRGNSPLHF.

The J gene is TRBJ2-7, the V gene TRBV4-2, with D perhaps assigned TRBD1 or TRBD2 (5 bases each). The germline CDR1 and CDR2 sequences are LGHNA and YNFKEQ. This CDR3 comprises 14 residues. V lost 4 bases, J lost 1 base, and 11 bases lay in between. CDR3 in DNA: TGTGCCAGCAGCCCCCCGGGACCATCCTACGAGCAGTACTTC. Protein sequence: CASSPPGPSYEQYF.

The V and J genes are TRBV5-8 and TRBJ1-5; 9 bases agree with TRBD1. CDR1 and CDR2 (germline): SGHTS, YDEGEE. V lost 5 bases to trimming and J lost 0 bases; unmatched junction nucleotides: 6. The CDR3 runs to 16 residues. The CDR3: CASSSGTGYSNQPQHF. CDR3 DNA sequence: TGTGCCAGCAGTTCCGGGACAGGGTATAGCAATCAGCCCCAGCATTTT.

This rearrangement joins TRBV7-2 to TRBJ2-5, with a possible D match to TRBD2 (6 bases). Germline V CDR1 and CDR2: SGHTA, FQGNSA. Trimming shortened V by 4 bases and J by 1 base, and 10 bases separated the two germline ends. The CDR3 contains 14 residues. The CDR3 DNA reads TGTGCCAGCAGCTCGGGACTTCTCCAAGAGACCCAGTACTTC. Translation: CASSSGLLQETQYF.

The CDR3 coding sequence is TGTGCCACCAGAGGTAGCGGAGAACATCGCTACGAGCAGTACTTC. It translates to CATRGSGEHRYEQYF. The V and J genes are TRBV15 and TRBJ2-7; TRBD2 is a possible D gene (6 bases). Germline V gives CDR1 LNHNV, CDR2 YYDKDF (reference sequence). Trimming stripped 6 bases from V and 3 bases from J, with 18 bases between. CDR3 length: 15 residues.

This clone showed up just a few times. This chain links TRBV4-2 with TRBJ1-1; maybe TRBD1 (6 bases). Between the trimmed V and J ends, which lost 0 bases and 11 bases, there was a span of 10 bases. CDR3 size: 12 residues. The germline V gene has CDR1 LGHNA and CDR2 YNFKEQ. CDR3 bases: TGTGCCAGCAGCCAAGATAGGGGGGGGGCTTTCTTT. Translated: CASSQDRGGAFF.

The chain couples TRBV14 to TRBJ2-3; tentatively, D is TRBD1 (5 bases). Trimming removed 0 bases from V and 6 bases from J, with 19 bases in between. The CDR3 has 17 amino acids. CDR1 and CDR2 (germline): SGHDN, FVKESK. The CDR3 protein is CASSQDGGQVLLDTQYF. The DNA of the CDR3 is TGTGCCAGCAGCCAAGACGGTGGACAAGTTCTTTTGGATACGCAGTATTTT.

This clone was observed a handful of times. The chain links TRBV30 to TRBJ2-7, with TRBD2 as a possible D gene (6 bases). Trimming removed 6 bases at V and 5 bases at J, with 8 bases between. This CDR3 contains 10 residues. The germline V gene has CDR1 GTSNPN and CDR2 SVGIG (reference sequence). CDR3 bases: TGTGCCTGCCGGGAGAACGAGCAGTACTTC. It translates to CACRENEQYF.

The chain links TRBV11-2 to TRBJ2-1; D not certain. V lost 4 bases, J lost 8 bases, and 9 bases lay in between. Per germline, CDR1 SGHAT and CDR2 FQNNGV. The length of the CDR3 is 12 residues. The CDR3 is CASSSATDEQFF. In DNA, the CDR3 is TGTGCCAGCAGCTCCGCGACCGATGAGCAGTTCTTC.

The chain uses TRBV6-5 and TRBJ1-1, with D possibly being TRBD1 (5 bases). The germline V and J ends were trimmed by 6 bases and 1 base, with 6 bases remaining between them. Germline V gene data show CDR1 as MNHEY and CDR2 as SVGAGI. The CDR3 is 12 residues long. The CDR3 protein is CASSGGNTEAFF. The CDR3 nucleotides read TGTGCCAGCAGCGGGGGGAACACTGAAGCTTTCTTT.

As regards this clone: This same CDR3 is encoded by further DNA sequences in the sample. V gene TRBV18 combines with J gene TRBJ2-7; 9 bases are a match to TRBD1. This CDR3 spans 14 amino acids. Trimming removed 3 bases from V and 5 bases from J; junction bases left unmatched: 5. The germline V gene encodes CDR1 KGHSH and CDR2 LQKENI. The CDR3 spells CASSPDRGSHEQYF. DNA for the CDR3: TGTGCCAGCTCACCGGACAGGGGATCCCACGAGCAGTACTTC.

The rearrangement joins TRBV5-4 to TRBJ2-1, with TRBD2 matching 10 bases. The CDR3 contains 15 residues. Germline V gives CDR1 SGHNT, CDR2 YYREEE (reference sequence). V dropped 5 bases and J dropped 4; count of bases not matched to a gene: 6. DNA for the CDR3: TGTGCCAGCAGACGTACTAGCGGGACATACAATGAGCAGTTCTTC. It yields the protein CASRRTSGTYNEQFF.